Each of the 8 T cell receptor beta chains below was sequenced from the same sample in a study of persistence of HIV-infected CD4 T cells. Overlapping HIV-1 Gag 15-mer peptides at approximately 0.91 ug per peptide per mL were used. CD40L/CD69 double-negative CD45RO-high memory CD4+ T cells were collected. The antigens for these receptors are not known. Sequencing used immunoSEQ version 4 in survey mode. Measured with immunoSEQ multiplex PCR; TCRdb has only the in-frame clones, and not every one. The sample lists about 40,000 clones, approximately 80% occurring once. Sample: CD4+ T cells sorted from PBMCs after roughly 18-hour stimulation, taken from a patient who received antiretroviral therapy. Receptors originate from an adult man with HIV who was CMV-seropositive.

The V and J genes are TRBV4-2 and TRBJ1-1, with D unclear. The CDR3 sequence is 14 residues long. The V gene lost 4 bases and the J gene lost 2 bases, with 11 bases spanning the gap. CDR1 is LGHNA and CDR2 is YNFKEQ in the germline V gene. The CDR3 sequence: CASSRSIANTEAFF. The CDR3 bases are TGTGCCAGCAGCCGTAGTATCGCAAACACTGAAGCTTTCTTT.

This clone was observed a handful of times. A junction boundary mismatches the germline segment, possibly from a read error. J is TRBJ1-2 and V is TRBV2; D is perhaps TRBD1 (6 bases). Germline CDR1 is SNHLY and CDR2 is FYNNEI. This CDR3 has 15 residues. CDR3 sequence: CASREGSQGNYGYTF. CDR3 in DNA: TGTGCCAGCAGGGAAGGATCACAGGGCAACTATGGCTACACCTTC. The full variable domain, in which reference TRBV2 and TRBJ1-2 provide the parts outside the CDR3, is EPEVTQTPSHQVTQMGQEVILRCVPISNHLYFYWYRQILGQKVEFLVSFYNNEISEKSEIFDDQFSVERPDGSNFTLKIRSTKLEDSAMYFCASREGSQGNYGYTFGSGTRLTVV.

The chain is built from TRBV6-6 and TRBJ1-1; tentatively, D is TRBD1 (5 bases). Germline lookup yields CDR1 MNHNY and CDR2 SVGAGI (reference sequence). This CDR3 has 14 amino acids. Trimming shortened V by 2 bases and J by 11 bases, and 18 bases separated the two germline ends. CDR3 amino acids: CASSYGAREGSAFF. Written as DNA, the CDR3 is TGTGCCAGCAGTTACGGGGCCAGGGAGGGATCGGCTTTCTTT.

The CDR3 nucleotides are TGTGCCAGTAGCCATCGACGGGCGAGCTACGAGCAGTACTTC. Protein sequence: CASSHRRASYEQYF. The chain has TRBV19 and TRBJ2-7; D unresolved. The CDR3 is made up of 14 amino acids. Germline V CDR1 and CDR2: LNHDA, SQIVND (reference sequence). Deletions cut 6 bases from V and 3 bases from J, with 15 bases between.

This clone was counted only a few times. The gene calls are TRBV29-1 and TRBJ1-2, with a weak D call TRBD1 (5 bases). V gave up 8 bases and J gave up 7 bases, with 14 bases separating them. The germline V gene encodes CDR1 SQVTM and CDR2 ANQGSEA. The CDR3 covers 11 residues. CDR3 amino acids: CSTRDPSGYTF. The CDR3 nucleotides are TGCAGCACCCGGGACCCCTCTGGCTACACCTTC.

The V call is TRBV7-2, the J call TRBJ2-2, with D possibly matching TRBD1 (7 bases). This CDR3 region has 16 residues. Trimming stripped 4 bases from V and 5 bases from J, with 17 bases between. Per germline, CDR1 SGHTA and CDR2 FQGNSA. CDR3 sequence (DNA): TGTGCCAGCAGCTCGCGGGGCAGGGGGTGGACCGGGGAGCTGTTTTTT. Translating it yields CASSSRGRGWTGELFF.

The V call is TRBV7-2, the J call TRBJ1-6, with 9 bases identical to TRBD1. With V trimmed by 2 bases and J by 10 bases, 6 bases remained unmatched. Per the germline V gene, CDR1 is SGHTA and CDR2 is FQGNSA. The CDR3 length is 15 residues. The CDR3 DNA follows: TGTGCCAGCAGCTTAACGGGACAGGGATGGTCACCCCTCCACTTT. It codes for CASSLTGQGWSPLHF.

This chain connects TRBV11-2 to TRBJ1-5; D ambiguous. V was clipped by 5 bases and J by 7 bases, with 15 bases between them. The CDR3 spans 14 residues. The germline CDR1 and CDR2 sequences are SGHAT and FQNNGV. In nucleotides, the CDR3 is TGTGCCAGCAGCCCCTCCCGGAGTGAGCAGCCCCAGCATTTT. This gives the protein CASSPSRSEQPQHF. Variable domain in full (rest from reference TRBV11-2 and TRBJ1-5): EAGVAQSPRYKIIEKRQSVAFWCNPISGHATLYWYQQILGQGPKLLIQFQNNGVVDDSQLPKDRFSAERLKGVDSTLKIQPAKLEDSAVYLCASSPSRSEQPQHFGDGTRLSIL.